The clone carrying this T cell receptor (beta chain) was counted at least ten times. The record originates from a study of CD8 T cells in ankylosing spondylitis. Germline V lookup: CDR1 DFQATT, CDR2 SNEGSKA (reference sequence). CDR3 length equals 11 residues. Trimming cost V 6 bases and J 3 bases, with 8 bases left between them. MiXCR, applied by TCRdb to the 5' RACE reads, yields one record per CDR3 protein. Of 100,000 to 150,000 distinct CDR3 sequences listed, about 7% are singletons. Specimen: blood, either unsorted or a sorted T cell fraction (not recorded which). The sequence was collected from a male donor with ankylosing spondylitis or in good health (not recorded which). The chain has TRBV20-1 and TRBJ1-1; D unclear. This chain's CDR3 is CSAKGDTEAFF. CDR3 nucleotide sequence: TGCAGTGCCAAGGGAGACACTGAAGCTTTCTTT.